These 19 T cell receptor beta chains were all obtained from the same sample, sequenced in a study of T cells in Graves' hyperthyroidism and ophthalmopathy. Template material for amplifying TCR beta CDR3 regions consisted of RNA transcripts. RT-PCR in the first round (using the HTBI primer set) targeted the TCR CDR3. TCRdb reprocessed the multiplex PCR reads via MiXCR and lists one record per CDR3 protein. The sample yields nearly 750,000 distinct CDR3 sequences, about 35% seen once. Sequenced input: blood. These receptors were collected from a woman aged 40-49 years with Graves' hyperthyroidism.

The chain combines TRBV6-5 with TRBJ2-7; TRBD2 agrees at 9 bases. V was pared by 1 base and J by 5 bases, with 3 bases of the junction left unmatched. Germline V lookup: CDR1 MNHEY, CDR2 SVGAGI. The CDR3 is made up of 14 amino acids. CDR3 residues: CASSYLRTSDEQYF. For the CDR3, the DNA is TGTGCCAGCAGTTACTTAAGGACTAGCGACGAGCAGTACTTC.

CDR3: CSAYLAGGGNEQFF. The CDR3 nucleotides are TGCAGTGCTTACTTAGCGGGAGGGGGGAATGAGCAGTTCTTC. The chain is built from TRBV20-1 and TRBJ2-1, with 11 bases lining up with TRBD2. The CDR3 runs 14 residues. With V trimmed by 5 bases and J by 7 bases, 7 bases remained unmatched. Germline-derived CDR1 and CDR2 are DFQATT and SNEGSKA (reference sequence).

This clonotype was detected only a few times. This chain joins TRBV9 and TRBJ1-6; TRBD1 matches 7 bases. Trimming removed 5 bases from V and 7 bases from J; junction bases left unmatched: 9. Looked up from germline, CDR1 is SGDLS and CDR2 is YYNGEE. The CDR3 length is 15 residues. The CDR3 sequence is CASSLFGTANSPLHF. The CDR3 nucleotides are TGTGCCAGCAGTTTATTCGGGACAGCCAATTCACCCCTCCACTTT.

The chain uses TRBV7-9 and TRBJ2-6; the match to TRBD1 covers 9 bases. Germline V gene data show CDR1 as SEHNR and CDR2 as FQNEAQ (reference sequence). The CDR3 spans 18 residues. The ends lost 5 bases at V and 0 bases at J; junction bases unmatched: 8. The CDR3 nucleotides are TGTGCCAGCAGCCCCGACAGGGGGTTCAACTCTGGGGCCAACGTCCTGACTTTC. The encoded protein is CASSPDRGFNSGANVLTF.

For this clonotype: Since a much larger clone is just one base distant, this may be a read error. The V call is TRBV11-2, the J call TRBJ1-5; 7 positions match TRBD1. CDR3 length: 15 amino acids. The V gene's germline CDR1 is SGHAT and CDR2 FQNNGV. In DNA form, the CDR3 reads TGTGCCAGCAGCTTGTCACAGGGGTCGTATCAGACCCAGCATTTT. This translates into CASSLSQGSYQTQHF.

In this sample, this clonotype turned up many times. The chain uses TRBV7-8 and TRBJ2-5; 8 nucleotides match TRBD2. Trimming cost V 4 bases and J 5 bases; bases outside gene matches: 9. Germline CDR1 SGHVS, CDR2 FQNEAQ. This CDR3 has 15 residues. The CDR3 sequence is CASSSGGGTLETQYF. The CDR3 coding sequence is TGTGCCAGCAGCTCGGGGGGGGGGACGTTGGAGACCCAGTACTTC.

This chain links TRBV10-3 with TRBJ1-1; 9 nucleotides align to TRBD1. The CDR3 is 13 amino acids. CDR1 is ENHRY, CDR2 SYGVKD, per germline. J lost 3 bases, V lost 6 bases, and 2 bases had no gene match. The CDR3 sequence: CAIRRDRDTEAFF. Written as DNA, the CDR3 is TGTGCCATCAGGAGGGACAGGGACACTGAAGCTTTCTTT.

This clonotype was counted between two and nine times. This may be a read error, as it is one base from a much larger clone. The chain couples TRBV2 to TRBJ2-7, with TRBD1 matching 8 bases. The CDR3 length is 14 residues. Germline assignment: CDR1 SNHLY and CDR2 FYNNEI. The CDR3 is CAGSAQGAGYEQYF. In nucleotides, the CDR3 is TGTGCCGGCAGTGCCCAGGGGGCAGGCTACGAGCAGTACTTC.

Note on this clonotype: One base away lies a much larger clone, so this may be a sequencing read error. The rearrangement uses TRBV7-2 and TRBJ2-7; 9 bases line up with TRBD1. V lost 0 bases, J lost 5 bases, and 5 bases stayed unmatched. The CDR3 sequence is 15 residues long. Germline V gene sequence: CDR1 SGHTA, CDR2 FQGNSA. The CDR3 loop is CASSLAGTGTHEQYF. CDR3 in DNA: TGTGCCAGCAGCTTAGCCGGGACAGGGACCCACGAGCAGTACTTC.

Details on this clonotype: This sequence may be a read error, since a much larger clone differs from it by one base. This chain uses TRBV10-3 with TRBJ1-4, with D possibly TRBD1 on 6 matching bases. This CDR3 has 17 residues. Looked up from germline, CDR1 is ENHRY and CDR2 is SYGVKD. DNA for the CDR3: TGTGCCACCAGTGAGTCGGTTGGGGGGACAACGGATGAAAAACTGTTTTTT. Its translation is CATSESVGGTTDEKLFF.

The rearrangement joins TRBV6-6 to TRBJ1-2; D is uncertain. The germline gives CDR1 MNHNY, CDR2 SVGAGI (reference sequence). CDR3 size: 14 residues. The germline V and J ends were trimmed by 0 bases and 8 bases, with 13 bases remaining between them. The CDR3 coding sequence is TGTGCCAGCAGTTACTCGAACGTCCCGTTCGGCTACACCTTC. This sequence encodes CASSYSNVPFGYTF.

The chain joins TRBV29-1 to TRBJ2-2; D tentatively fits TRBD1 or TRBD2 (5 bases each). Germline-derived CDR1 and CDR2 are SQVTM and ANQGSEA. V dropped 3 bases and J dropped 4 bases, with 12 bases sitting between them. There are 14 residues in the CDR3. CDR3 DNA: TGCAGCGTTGAGGGGACGGCGAGCACCGGGGAGCTGTTTTTT. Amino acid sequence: CSVEGTASTGELFF.

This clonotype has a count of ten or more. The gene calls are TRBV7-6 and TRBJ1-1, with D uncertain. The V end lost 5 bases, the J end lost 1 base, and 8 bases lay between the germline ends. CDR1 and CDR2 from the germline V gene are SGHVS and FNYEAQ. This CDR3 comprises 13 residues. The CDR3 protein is CASSRITNTEAFF. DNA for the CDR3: TGTGCCAGCAGCCGAATTACGAACACTGAAGCTTTCTTT.

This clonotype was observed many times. The CDR3 region has the DNA TGTGCCAGCAGCTTTCGTGGCTACACCTTC. It specifies CASSFRGYTF. This chain links TRBV11-2 with TRBJ1-2; unclear D gene. The V end was cut by 3 bases, the J end by 7 bases, with 3 bases between. CDR1 is SGHAT, CDR2 FQNNGV, per germline. The CDR3 runs 10 residues.

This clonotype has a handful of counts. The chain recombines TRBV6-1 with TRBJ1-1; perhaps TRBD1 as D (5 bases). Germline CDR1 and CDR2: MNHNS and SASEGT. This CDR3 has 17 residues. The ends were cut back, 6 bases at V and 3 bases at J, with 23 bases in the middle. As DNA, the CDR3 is TGTGCCAGCAGCAGAATGGTCCCTTCGGGGGGATACACTGAAGCTTTCTTT. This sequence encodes CASSRMVPSGGYTEAFF.

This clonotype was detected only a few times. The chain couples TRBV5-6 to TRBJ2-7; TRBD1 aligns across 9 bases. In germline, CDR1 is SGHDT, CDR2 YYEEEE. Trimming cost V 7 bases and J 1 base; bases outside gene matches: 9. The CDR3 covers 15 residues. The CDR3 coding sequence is TGTGCCAGCCGCGGGCGGGACAGGGCGTCCTACGAGCAGTACTTC. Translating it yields CASRGRDRASYEQYF.

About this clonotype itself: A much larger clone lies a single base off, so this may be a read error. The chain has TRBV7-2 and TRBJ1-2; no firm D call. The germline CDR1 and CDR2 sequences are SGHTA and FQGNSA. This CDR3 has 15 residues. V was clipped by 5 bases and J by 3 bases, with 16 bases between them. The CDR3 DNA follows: TGTGCCAGCAGCCCCGCTGGAGCCTTTGACTATGGCTACACCTTC. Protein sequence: CASSPAGAFDYGYTF.

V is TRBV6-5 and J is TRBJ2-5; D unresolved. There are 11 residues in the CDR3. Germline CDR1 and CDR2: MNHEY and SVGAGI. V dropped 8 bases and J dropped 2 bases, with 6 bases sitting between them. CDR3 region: CASGPQETQYF. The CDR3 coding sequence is TGTGCCAGCGGCCCACAAGAGACCCAGTACTTC.

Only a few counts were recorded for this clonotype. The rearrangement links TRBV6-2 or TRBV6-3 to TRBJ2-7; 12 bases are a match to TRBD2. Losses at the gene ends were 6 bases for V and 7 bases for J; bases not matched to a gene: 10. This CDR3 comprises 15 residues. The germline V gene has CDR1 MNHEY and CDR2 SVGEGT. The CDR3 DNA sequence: TGTGCCAGCAGGCAGACTAGCGGGAGATCGCGGGAGCAGTACTTC. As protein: CASRQTSGRSREQYF.